Following are 24 T cell receptor beta chains from one sample sequenced in a study of T cell changes during pregnancy in multiple sclerosis. Only in-frame clones appear in the TCRdb table, and some are missing; sequencing was by immunoSEQ multiplex PCR. The data contain 35,000 to 40,000 clones, more than 90% of them singletons. Material: CD8+ T cells from peripheral blood mononuclear cells, obtained in the third trimester of pregnancy. Receptor source: a female donor with multiple sclerosis, enrolled in a pregnancy study.

The V gene is TRBV19, the J gene TRBJ2-7; the D is unclear. V dropped 1 base and J dropped 6 bases, with 13 bases sitting between them. The CDR3 has 14 residues. Germline V lookup: CDR1 LNHDA, CDR2 SQIVND (reference sequence). CDR3 amino acids: CASSIASASGEQYF. CDR3 DNA: TGTGCCAGTAGTATAGCCTCGGCTAGTGGCGAGCAGTACTTC.

The V gene is TRBV19, the J gene TRBJ2-7, with 9 bases lining up with TRBD2. The germline V gene encodes CDR1 LNHDA and CDR2 SQIVND (reference sequence). J gave up 4 bases and V 3 bases, and 7 bases lay outside the gene matches. This CDR3 region has 15 residues. In DNA form, the CDR3 reads TGTGCCAGTAGTATCTTCGCGGGAGGGCCTTACGAGCAGTACTTC. It codes for CASSIFAGGPYEQYF. Combining the CDR3 with reference TRBV19 and TRBJ2-7 gives the whole variable domain DGGITQSPKYLFRKEGQNVTLSCEQNLNHDAMYWYRQDPGQGLRLIYYSQIVNDFQKGDIAEGYSVSREKKESFPLTVTSAQKNPTAFYLCASSIFAGGPYEQYFGPGTRLTVT.

V is TRBV28 and J is TRBJ1-5, with a tentative D call TRBD1 (6 bases). Trimming cost V 6 bases and J 8 bases, with 14 bases left between them. The CDR3 spans 13 residues. CDR1 and CDR2 from the germline V gene are MDHEN and SYDVKM. CDR3 coding DNA: TGTGCCAGCAGGAGGGGCGAGGGGGAGCCCCAGCATTTT. This encodes CASRRGEGEPQHF.

This chain uses TRBV7-6 with TRBJ2-5; 7 nucleotides line up with TRBD2. J lost 5 bases, V lost 4 bases, and 10 bases had no gene match. Germline V lookup: CDR1 SGHVS, CDR2 FNYEAQ. CDR3 length: 15 amino acids. The CDR3, as DNA: TGTGCCAGCAGCTCCAATTGGGGGGAGGGTGAGACCCAGTACTTC. Translation gives CASSSNWGEGETQYF. The whole variable domain, remainder taken from reference TRBV7-6 and TRBJ2-5, is GAGVSQSPRYKVTKRGQDVALRCDPISGHVSLYWYRQALGQGPEFLTYFNYEAQQDKSGLPNDRFSAERPEGSISTLTIQRTEQRDSAMYRCASSSNWGEGETQYFGPGTRLLVL.

In DNA, the CDR3 is TGTGCCAGCACCGTAGCGGGAGCGACAGATACGCAGTATTTT. This gives the protein CASTVAGATDTQYF. The chain couples TRBV27 to TRBJ2-3; TRBD2 matches 9 bases. This CDR3 has 14 residues. With 7 bases clipped from V and 3 bases from J, the junction kept 5 bases outside the gene matches. CDR1 and CDR2 (germline): MNHEY, SMNVEV (reference sequence).

The genes are TRBV27 and TRBJ2-1, with 8 bases identical to TRBD1. With V trimmed by 3 bases and J by 5 bases, 6 bases remained unmatched. Germline CDR1 is MNHEY and CDR2 is SMNVEV (reference sequence). There are 15 residues in the CDR3. The CDR3 loop is CASSFQGARNNEQFF. The CDR3 bases are TGTGCCAGCAGTTTCCAGGGGGCGAGAAACAATGAGCAGTTCTTC.

Only one count was recorded for this clone. The chain is built from TRBV29-1 and TRBJ2-7; 11 nucleotides match TRBD2. Trimming took 4 bases from V and 5 from J; bases not matched to a gene: 7. Germline V gene sequence: CDR1 SQVTM, CDR2 ANQGSEA. There are 14 residues in the CDR3. The CDR3 sequence: CSVGISGRDNEQYF. The CDR3 DNA reads TGCAGCGTTGGGATTAGCGGGAGGGACAACGAGCAGTACTTC.

V usage is TRBV19 and J usage is TRBJ2-7, with 13 bases matching TRBD2. Germline CDR1 is LNHDA and CDR2 is SQIVND (reference sequence). The CDR3 sequence is 18 residues long. V was pared by 5 bases and J by 0 bases, with 10 bases of the junction left unmatched. Written as DNA, the CDR3 is TGTGCCAGTAGTCTCCACGGGACTAGCGGGACAAACTCCTACGAGCAGTACTTC. Residues: CASSLHGTSGTNSYEQYF. The whole variable domain, filled in from reference TRBV19 and TRBJ2-7, reads DGGITQSPKYLFRKEGQNVTLSCEQNLNHDAMYWYRQDPGQGLRLIYYSQIVNDFQKGDIAEGYSVSREKKESFPLTVTSAQKNPTAFYLCASSLHGTSGTNSYEQYFGPGTRLTVT.

The V gene is TRBV7-9, the J gene TRBJ2-2; 11 nucleotides match TRBD2. V lost 5 bases, J lost 3 bases, and 2 bases stayed unmatched. The CDR3 covers 15 residues. CDR1 is SEHNR and CDR2 is FQNEAQ in the germline V gene (reference sequence). CDR3 nucleotide sequence: TGTGCCAGCAGCCCGGGACTAGCGGACACCGGGGAGCTGTTTTTT. Its translation is CASSPGLADTGELFF.

The rearrangement links TRBV4-3 to TRBJ1-2, with 8 bases matching TRBD1. Germline V CDR1 and CDR2: LGHNA, YSLEER. The CDR3 is 15 residues long. V dropped 1 base and J dropped 3; count of bases not matched to a gene: 4. The CDR3 DNA follows: TGCGCCAGCAGCCAAGTGGCAGGGGGCGACTATGGCTACACCTTC. Translated, it gives CASSQVAGGDYGYTF.

V is TRBV5-4 and J is TRBJ2-1, with TRBD1 matching 7 bases. Trimming took 4 bases from V and 1 from J; bases not matched to a gene: 8. From germline, CDR1 is SGHNT and CDR2 YYREEE (reference sequence). The CDR3 has 16 residues. CDR3 loop: CASSPDTGVSYNEQFF. Here the CDR3 DNA reads TGTGCCAGCAGCCCGGATACAGGGGTGTCCTACAATGAGCAGTTCTTC.

The V gene is TRBV19, the J gene TRBJ2-4, with D tentatively TRBD1 (6 bases). This CDR3 has 15 residues. The germline V gene encodes CDR1 LNHDA and CDR2 SQIVND (reference sequence). V was clipped by 9 bases and J by 3 bases, with 18 bases between them. The chain's CDR3 is CARPPGHSFKNIQYF. The DNA for the CDR3 is TGTGCCAGACCCCCGGGACATTCTTTCAAAAACATTCAGTACTTC. The whole variable domain, filled in from reference TRBV19 and TRBJ2-4, reads DGGITQSPKYLFRKEGQNVTLSCEQNLNHDAMYWYRQDPGQGLRLIYYSQIVNDFQKGDIAEGYSVSREKKESFPLTVTSAQKNPTAFYLCARPPGHSFKNIQYFGAGTRLSVL.

The genes are TRBV27 and TRBJ1-1; D not resolved. The germline V gene encodes CDR1 MNHEY and CDR2 SMNVEV (reference sequence). The CDR3 consists of 14 residues. V lost 3 bases to trimming and J lost 4 bases, with 12 bases between them. The CDR3 DNA reads as TGTGCCAGCAGTTTCAGAAGGGAGGGCACTGAAGCTTTCTTT. Translated, it gives CASSFRREGTEAFF.

The chain recombines TRBV14 with TRBJ2-7; 12 bases align to TRBD2. Per the germline V gene, CDR1 is SGHDN and CDR2 is FVKESK. V lost 0 bases and J lost 3; bases outside the gene matches: 24. This CDR3 contains 23 residues. In nucleotides, the CDR3 is TGTGCCAGCAGCCAAGATCCGACAGGGGAAGAACTAGCGGGAGGATTTAACTACTACGAGCAGTACTTC. Amino acids: CASSQDPTGEELAGGFNYYEQYF.

A note on this clone: The sample holds other DNA sequences that translate to the same CDR3. The chain combines TRBV27 with TRBJ2-1, with 14 bases fitting TRBD2. With V trimmed by 5 bases and J by 6 bases, 3 bases remained unmatched. The CDR3 is 15 amino acids. Germline assignment: CDR1 MNHEY and CDR2 SMNVEV (reference sequence). The CDR3 DNA reads as TGTGCCAGCAGTCTAGGGACTAGCGGGAGCAATGAGCAGTTCTTC. Encoded protein: CASSLGTSGSNEQFF.

The chain uses TRBV7-9 and TRBJ2-1, with D possibly TRBD2 on 5 matching bases. Deletions cut 5 bases from V and 8 bases from J, with 13 bases between. From germline, CDR1 is SEHNR and CDR2 FQNEAQ (reference sequence). This CDR3 has 13 residues. In DNA, the CDR3 is TGTGCCAGCAGCCGACGGGAAAGCTATGAGCAGTTCTTC. Protein: CASSRRESYEQFF.

Only one count was recorded for this clone. V and J are TRBV5-4 and TRBJ2-1; no firm D call. The length of the CDR3 is 11 residues. Trimming took 6 bases from V and 10 from J, leaving 11 bases between them. CDR1 is SGHNT and CDR2 is YYREEE in the germline V gene (reference sequence). The DNA for the CDR3 is TGTGCCAGCATCGGAGCCATGGAGCAGTTCTTC. Translation: CASIGAMEQFF.

This chain links TRBV6-5 with TRBJ2-1; the D gene is possibly TRBD2 (6 bases). V was cut by 2 bases and J by 8 bases, with 16 bases left in between. CDR3 length: 15 residues. The germline V gene encodes CDR1 MNHEY and CDR2 SVGAGI. The CDR3 DNA reads as TGTGCCAGCAGTTACCGAGCGGGCTACGGCGATGAGCAGTTCTTC. This sequence encodes CASSYRAGYGDEQFF.

The V and J genes are TRBV19 and TRBJ2-5; D may be TRBD1 (5 bases). Per germline, CDR1 LNHDA and CDR2 SQIVND (reference sequence). This CDR3 spans 14 amino acids. Trimming pared 4 bases from V and 2 bases from J, leaving 11 bases between. CDR3 region: CASSSGHFQETQYF. CDR3 nucleotides: TGTGCCAGTAGTAGTGGACATTTTCAAGAGACCCAGTACTTC.

This chain joins TRBV15 and TRBJ2-7; no reliable D call. V was pared by 1 base and J by 4 bases, with 11 bases between. This CDR3 spans 14 amino acids. CDR1 is LNHNV, CDR2 YYDKDF, per germline (reference sequence). CDR3 in DNA: TGTGCCACCAGCAGAGCTGAACTCATGTACGAGCAGTACTTC. It translates to CATSRAELMYEQYF.

The rearrangement uses TRBV7-3 and TRBJ2-3; tentative D call: TRBD2 (6 bases). The CDR3 sequence is 14 residues long. V shed 2 bases and J shed 10 bases, with 16 bases lying between them. CDR1 is SGHTA, CDR2 FQGTGA, per germline. CDR3 protein: CASSLGGATSPQYF. CDR3 nucleotide sequence: TGTGCCAGCAGCTTAGGAGGGGCCACGTCTCCGCAGTATTTT.

V gene TRBV28 combines with J gene TRBJ2-3; TRBD1 is a possible D gene (6 bases). CDR1 and CDR2 (germline): MDHEN, SYDVKM. Trimming removed 10 bases at V and 6 bases at J, with 14 bases between. The CDR3 is made up of 12 amino acids. The CDR3 bases are TGTGCCACCGCAAACAGGGAGGATACGCAGTATTTT. As protein: CATANREDTQYF.

This clone was recorded only once. The genes are TRBV6-6 and TRBJ2-7, with 12 nucleotides matching TRBD1. V shed 8 bases, J shed 4 bases, and the junction held 6 bases outside the gene matches. Germline CDR1 and CDR2: MNHNY and SVGAGI (reference sequence). This CDR3 comprises 14 residues. The CDR3 here is CASGDRGRGYEQYF. CDR3 DNA sequence: TGTGCCAGCGGGGACAGGGGGCGAGGGTACGAGCAGTACTTC.

The rearrangement links TRBV13 to TRBJ2-7, with 7 nucleotides matching TRBD2. CDR3 length: 14 residues. J gave up 5 bases and V 2 bases, and 6 bases lay outside the gene matches. Germline values: CDR1 PRHDT, CDR2 FYEKMQ (reference sequence). Here the CDR3 reads CASSLRRELDEQYF. The CDR3 DNA reads as TGTGCCAGCAGCTTACGGCGGGAGCTAGACGAGCAGTACTTC.